What follows are 9 T cell receptor beta chains derived from one specimen sequenced in a study of blood T cell repertoires in COVID-19. The assay was immunoSEQ multiplex PCR, and TCRdb's table has in-frame clones only and misses some. The repertoire includes tens of thousands of clones, approximately 87% of them detected once, and about 5% sits in the top ten. The sample consisted of peripheral blood. The receptors shown here come from a human donor in a cohort sampled during active COVID-19.

V and J are TRBV30 and TRBJ2-3; D possibly corresponds to TRBD2 (5 bases). Per germline, CDR1 GTSNPN and CDR2 SVGIG (reference sequence). The CDR3 covers 13 residues. Trimming took off 6 bases at V and 1 base at J, with 11 bases between the two ends. CDR3 region: CACFGRGTDTQYF. The DNA for the CDR3 is TGTGCCTGCTTCGGGCGGGGCACAGATACGCAGTATTTT.

This clone was observed once. The V gene is TRBV29-1, the J gene TRBJ2-1; TRBD2 matches at 10 bases. CDR1 and CDR2 from the germline V gene are SQVTM and ANQGSEA. The V and J ends lost 4 bases and 16 bases, in that order; junction bases with no gene match: 10. This CDR3 contains 12 residues. CDR3 bases: TGCAGCGTTGTCTCTAGCGGGAGAGGGGGATTCTTC. This sequence encodes CSVVSSGRGGFF.

The V gene is TRBV7-2, the J gene TRBJ2-7, with unresolved D. With 6 bases removed from V and 4 bases from J, the gap between germline ends came to 10 bases. Germline V gene lookup returns CDR1 SGHTA and CDR2 FQGNSA. This CDR3 is built from 12 residues. The CDR3 nucleotides read TGTGCCAGCAGTTTAATGTTATACGAGCAGTACTTC. It translates to CASSLMLYEQYF.

The chain joins TRBV29-1 to TRBJ2-7, with 10 bases that match TRBD2. The CDR3 is made up of 15 amino acids. Germline V lookup: CDR1 SQVTM, CDR2 ANQGSEA. Unmatched junction bases numbered 9, after V lost 6 bases and J lost 1 base. In nucleotides, the CDR3 is TGCAGCGTGTCCGGGACTAGCGAATTTTCCTACGAGCAGTACTTC. Its translation is CSVSGTSEFSYEQYF.

This chain uses TRBV10-1 with TRBJ2-3, with 8 bases identical to TRBD2. CDR3 length equals 15 residues. V was pared by 5 bases and J by 0 bases, with 4 bases of the junction left unmatched. CDR1 and CDR2 (germline): WNHNN, SYGVQD (reference sequence). This chain's CDR3 is CASSLTSASTDTQYF. Here the CDR3 DNA reads TGCGCCAGCAGTTTGACTAGCGCAAGCACAGATACGCAGTATTTT.

The chain recombines TRBV4-3 with TRBJ2-1, with a possible D match to TRBD2 (6 bases). Trimming took off 1 base at V and 4 bases at J, with 14 bases between the two ends. Per germline, CDR1 LGHNA and CDR2 YSLEER. The CDR3 extends over 16 amino acids. Here the CDR3 DNA reads TGCGCCAGCAGCCAAGTCGCAGGGAGGAGTTACAATGAGCAGTTCTTC. This sequence encodes CASSQVAGRSYNEQFF.

This clone appeared once. The V call is TRBV15, the J call TRBJ2-5; TRBD2 aligns across 7 bases. The CDR3 extends over 14 amino acids. The V gene end was trimmed by 2 bases and the J gene end by 1 base; junction bases not matched to a gene: 1. The germline V gene has CDR1 LNHNV and CDR2 YYDKDF (reference sequence). CDR3 DNA: TGTGCCACCAGCAGACAGCGGGGCCAAGAGACCCAGTACTTC. It yields the protein CATSRQRGQETQYF. The variable domain in full, completed from reference TRBV15 and TRBJ2-5, reads DAMVIQNPRYQVTQFGKPVTLSCSQTLNHNVMYWYQQKSSQAPKLLFHYYDKDFNNEADTPDNFQSRRPNTSFCFLDIRSPGLGDTAMYLCATSRQRGQETQYFGPGTRLLVL.

This chain connects TRBV5-1 to TRBJ2-1; a possible D gene is TRBD2 (6 bases). This CDR3 is built from 14 residues. The germline V gene encodes CDR1 SGHRS and CDR2 YFSETQ. V lost 0 bases and J lost 6, with 10 bases in between. The CDR3 DNA reads TGCGCCAGCAGCTTGGCCTGGAGGGTCAATGAGCAGTTCTTC. Amino acid sequence: CASSLAWRVNEQFF.

The CDR3 DNA follows: TGTGCCAGCAGTTCACCGGGGACTAGCGGGAGTATTGGCACAGATACGCAGTATTTT. Amino acids: CASSSPGTSGSIGTDTQYF. J is TRBJ2-3 and V is TRBV28, with 14 bases fitting TRBD2. The CDR3 consists of 19 residues. Germline loops: CDR1 MDHEN, CDR2 SYDVKM. The J segment lost 1 base and the V segment lost 4 bases, leaving 10 bases of the junction unmatched.